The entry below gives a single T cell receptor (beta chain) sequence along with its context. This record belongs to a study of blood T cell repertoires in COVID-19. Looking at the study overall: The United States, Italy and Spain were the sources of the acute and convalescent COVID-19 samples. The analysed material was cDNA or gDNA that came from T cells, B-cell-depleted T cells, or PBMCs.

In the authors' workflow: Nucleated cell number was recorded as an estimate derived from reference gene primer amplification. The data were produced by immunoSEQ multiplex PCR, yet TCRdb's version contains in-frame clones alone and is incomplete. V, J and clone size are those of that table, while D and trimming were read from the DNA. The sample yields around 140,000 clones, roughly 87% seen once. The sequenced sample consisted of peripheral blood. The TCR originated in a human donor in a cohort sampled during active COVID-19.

CDR3 amino acids: CASSYGSGQTLVKLFF. DNA of the CDR3: TGCGCCAGCAGCTACGGATCGGGACAGACCTTAGTGAAACTGTTTTTT. The chain employs TRBV5-1 and TRBJ1-4; 7 bases match TRBD1. Per the germline V gene, CDR1 is SGHRS and CDR2 is YFSETQ. The V segment lost 3 bases and the J segment 11 bases; nucleotides outside the gene matches: 16. This CDR3 has 16 residues. The whole variable domain, remainder taken from reference TRBV5-1 and TRBJ1-4, is KAGVTQTPRYLIKTRGQQVTLSCSPISGHRSVSWYQQTPGQGLQFLFEYFSETQRNKGNFPGRFSGRQFSNSRSEMNVSTLELGDSALYLCASSYGSGQTLVKLFFGSGTQLSVL.